This T cell receptor beta chain was sequenced during a study of shared T cell receptors in the human thymus. This clone was observed a single time. Sequenced by immunoSEQ multiplex PCR; TCRdb stores in-frame clones only, minus some. The sample records over 450,000 clones, roughly 74% being singletons. Per the germline V gene, CDR1 is SNHLY and CDR2 is FYNNEI. This CDR3 is 18 amino acids long. Trimming took 4 bases from V and 0 from J; bases not matched to a gene: 12. These data were also filed under a second study, of human thymus T cells. That study reports: The people who donated were healthy Finnish babies having corrective surgery for congenital heart defects. It was from resections taken during corrective heart surgery that the thymus tissue came. Unrelated individuals were reported by related research to share highly overlapping thymic repertoires.

Sequenced sample: thymocytes. This TCR was sampled from a boy under three years old with a congenital heart defect. The chain combines TRBV2 with TRBJ2-1; 7 bases map to TRBD1. The DNA of the CDR3 is TGTGCCAGCAGTGCCCCGGGACAGCGAATTTTCTCCTACAATGAGCAGTTCTTC. It codes for CASSAPGQRIFSYNEQFF.